Listed below are T cell receptor beta chains from one sample, sequenced in a study of blood T cells in healthy people across ages. TCRdb redid the calling of the 5' RACE reads with MiXCR, one entry per CDR3 protein. This table holds over 1,500,000 distinct CDR3 sequences, 30% to 40% found once. Material: blood. These receptors were taken from a human donor in good health. CDR3s include the opening cysteine and the closing phenylalanine or tryptophan. The order of the fields is clone size, CDR3 length, D gene, V gene, J gene, CDR3 protein, CDR3 DNA. A D gene is named only where the DNA matches it firmly. Clone size, where shown, is once, few, many, or a class for clones that have expanded.

size: NA
length: 16
D: TRBD2
V: TRBV20-1
J: TRBJ2-3
CDR3: CSARLLAGAYTDTQYF
DNA: TGCAGTGCTAGACTACTAGCGGGGGCCTACACAGATACGCAGTATTTT

size: few
length: 16
D: NA
V: TRBV20-1
J: TRBJ2-3
CDR3: CSARGQDLGAPRKQYF
DNA: TGCAGTGCTAGAGGGCAAGACCTGGGGGCCCCTAGAAAGCAGTATTTT

size: NA
length: 12
D: NA
V: TRBV20-1
J: TRBJ2-3
CDR3: CSAGWAWDTQYF
DNA: TGCAGTGCTGGCTGGGCTTGGGATACGCAGTATTTT

size: NA
length: 17
D: TRBD2
V: TRBV29-1
J: TRBJ2-1
CDR3: CSVEGLPPNMMYNEQFF
DNA: TGCAGCGTGGAGGGACTACCTCCTAATATGATGTACAATGAGCAGTTCTTC

size: NA
length: 14
D: NA
V: TRBV28
J: TRBJ2-3
CDR3: CASSLSLDTDTQYF
DNA: TGTGCCAGCAGTTTATCGCTGGACACAGATACGCAGTATTTT

size: NA
length: 15
D: NA
V: TRBV7-2
J: TRBJ1-3
CDR3: CASSLDTFSGNTIYF
DNA: TGTGCCAGCAGCTTAGATACTTTCTCTGGAAACACCATATATTTT

size: many
length: 13
D: NA
V: TRBV9
J: TRBJ2-5
CDR3: CASSVDSQETQYF
DNA: TGTGCCAGCAGCGTTGACAGCCAAGAGACCCAGTACTTC

size: NA
length: 15
D: TRBD2
V: TRBV11-2
J: TRBJ2-3
CDR3: CASSPLAGGEGTQYF
DNA: TGTGCCAGCAGCCCCCTAGCGGGGGGGGAGGGAACGCAGTATTTT

size: NA
length: 16
D: NA
V: TRBV7-9
J: TRBJ2-3
CDR3: CASSSSNPGRTDTQYF
DNA: TGTGCCAGCAGCTCGTCGAATCCCGGGCGCACAGATACGCAGTATTTT

size: NA
length: 15
D: TRBD1
V: TRBV5-1
J: TRBJ1-1
CDR3: CASSILFNRGTEAFF
DNA: TGCGCCAGCAGCATCCTGTTCAACAGGGGCACTGAAGCTTTCTTT

size: NA
length: 17
D: TRBD2
V: TRBV15
J: TRBJ2-1
CDR3: CATSRMAGGGGYNEQFF
DNA: TGTGCCACCAGCAGAATGGCGGGCGGGGGTGGGTACAATGAGCAGTTCTTC

size: NA
length: 15
D: NA
V: TRBV7-9
J: TRBJ2-1
CDR3: CASRGASIQGSEQFF
DNA: TGTGCCAGCAGGGGAGCTTCCATACAGGGATCGGAGCAGTTCTTC

size: NA
length: 16
D: NA
V: TRBV7-2
J: TRBJ2-1
CDR3: CASSLVDWSSYNEQFF
DNA: TGTGCCAGCAGCTTAGTGGACTGGAGCTCCTACAATGAGCAGTTCTTC

size: few
length: 17
D: TRBD2
V: TRBV20-1
J: TRBJ2-3
CDR3: CSADGTSGAPPLDTQYF
DNA: TGCAGTGCGGACGGGACTAGCGGGGCCCCCCCCCTAGATACGCAGTATTTT

size: NA
length: 14
D: NA
V: TRBV20-1
J: TRBJ2-5
CDR3: CSARRRQGQETQYF
DNA: TGCAGTGCTAGGAGACGGCAGGGACAAGAGACCCAGTACTTC

size: few
length: 13
D: NA
V: TRBV27
J: TRBJ1-2
CDR3: CASRIGPSYGYTF
DNA: TGTGCCAGCAGAATCGGACCCAGTTATGGCTACACCTTC

size: few
length: 18
D: NA
V: TRBV10-2
J: TRBJ1-2
CDR3: CASISQEAGKISNYGYTF
DNA: TGCGCCAGCATATCCCAAGAGGCAGGGAAGATCTCTAACTATGGCTACACCTTC

size: NA
length: 13
D: NA
V: TRBV7-8
J: TRBJ2-5
CDR3: CASSLEMTSEQYF
DNA: TGTGCCAGCAGCTTAGAAATGACATCGGAGCAGTACTTC

size: NA
length: 13
D: TRBD1
V: TRBV12-3/TRBV12-4
J: TRBJ1-1
CDR3: CASTFGQGGLAFF
DNA: TGTGCCAGCACCTTCGGACAGGGAGGTTTAGCTTTCTTT

size: NA
length: 13
D: TRBD2
V: TRBV2
J: TRBJ2-1
CDR3: CAIPRDYHNEQFF
DNA: TGTGCCATTCCCCGGGACTACCACAATGAGCAGTTCTTC